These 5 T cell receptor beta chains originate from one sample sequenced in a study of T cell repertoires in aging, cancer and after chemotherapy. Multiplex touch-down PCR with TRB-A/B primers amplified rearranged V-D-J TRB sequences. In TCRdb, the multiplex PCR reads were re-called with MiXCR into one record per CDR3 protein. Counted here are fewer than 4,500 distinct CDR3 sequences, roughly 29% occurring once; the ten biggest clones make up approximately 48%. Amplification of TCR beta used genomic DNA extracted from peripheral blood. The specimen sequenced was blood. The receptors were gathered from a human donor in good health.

CDR3 loop: CASSLSGLDGYTF. The CDR3, as DNA: TGTGCCAGCAGTTTATCGGGGTTGGATGGCTACACCTTC. The chain is built from TRBV27 and TRBJ1-2; D uncertain. CDR1 and CDR2 from the germline V gene are MNHEY and SMNVEV (reference sequence). The CDR3 contains 13 residues. Between the trimmed V and J ends, which lost 0 bases and 6 bases, there was a span of 8 bases.

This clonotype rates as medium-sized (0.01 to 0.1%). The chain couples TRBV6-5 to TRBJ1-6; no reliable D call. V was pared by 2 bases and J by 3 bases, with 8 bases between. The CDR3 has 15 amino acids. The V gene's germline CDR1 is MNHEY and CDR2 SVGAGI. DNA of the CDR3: TGTGCCAGCAGTTACGGGGAGATCTATAATTCACCCCTCCACTTT. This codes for CASSYGEIYNSPLHF.

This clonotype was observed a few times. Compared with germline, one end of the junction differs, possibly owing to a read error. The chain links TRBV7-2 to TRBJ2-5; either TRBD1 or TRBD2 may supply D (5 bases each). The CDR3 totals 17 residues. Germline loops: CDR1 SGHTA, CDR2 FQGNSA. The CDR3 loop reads CASSLEEGGGPQVTQYF. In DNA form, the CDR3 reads TGTGCCAGCAGCTTAGAGGAAGGTGGGGGTCCTCAAGTGACCCAGTACTTC.

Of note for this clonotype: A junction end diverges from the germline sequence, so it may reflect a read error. The CDR3 DNA reads as TGTGCCACCAGTGACCTGGGGACTAGCGGGACCCCCGGGGAGCTGTTTTTT. Amino acids: CATSDLGTSGTPGELFF. The chain couples TRBV27 to TRBJ2-2; 13 bases align to TRBD2. From germline, CDR1 is MNHEY and CDR2 SMNVEV (reference sequence). There are 17 residues in the CDR3.

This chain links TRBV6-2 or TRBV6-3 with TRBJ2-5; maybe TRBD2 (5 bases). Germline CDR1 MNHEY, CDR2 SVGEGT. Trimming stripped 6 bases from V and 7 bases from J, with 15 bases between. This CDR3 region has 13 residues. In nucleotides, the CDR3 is TGTGCCAGCAGCCCAACTAGGATGGGGACCCAGTACTTC. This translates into CASSPTRMGTQYF.